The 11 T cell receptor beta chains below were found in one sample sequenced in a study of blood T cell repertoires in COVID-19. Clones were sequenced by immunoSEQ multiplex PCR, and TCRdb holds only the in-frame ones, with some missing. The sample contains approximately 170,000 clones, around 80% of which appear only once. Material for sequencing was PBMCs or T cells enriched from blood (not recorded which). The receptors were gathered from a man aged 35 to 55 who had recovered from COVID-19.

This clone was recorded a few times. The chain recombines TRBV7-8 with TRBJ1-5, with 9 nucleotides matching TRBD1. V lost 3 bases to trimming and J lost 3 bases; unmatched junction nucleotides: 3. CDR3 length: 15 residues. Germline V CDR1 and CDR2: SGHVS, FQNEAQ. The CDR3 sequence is CASSFRDRDNQPQHF. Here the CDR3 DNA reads TGTGCCAGCAGCTTTCGGGACAGGGACAATCAGCCCCAGCATTTT.

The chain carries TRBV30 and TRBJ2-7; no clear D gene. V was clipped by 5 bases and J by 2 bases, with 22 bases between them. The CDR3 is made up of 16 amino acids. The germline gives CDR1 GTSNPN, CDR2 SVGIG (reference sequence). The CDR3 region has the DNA TGTGCCTGGGCGAACCTCTTGGCCTCTCCCCCCTACGAGCAGTACTTC. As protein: CAWANLLASPPYEQYF.

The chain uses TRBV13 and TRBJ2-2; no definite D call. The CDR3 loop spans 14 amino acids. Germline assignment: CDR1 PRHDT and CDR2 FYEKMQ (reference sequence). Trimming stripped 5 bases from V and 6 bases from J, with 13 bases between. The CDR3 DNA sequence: TGTGCCAGCAGCCTCGGCGCTGGAGCCGGGGAGCTGTTTTTT. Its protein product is CASSLGAGAGELFF.

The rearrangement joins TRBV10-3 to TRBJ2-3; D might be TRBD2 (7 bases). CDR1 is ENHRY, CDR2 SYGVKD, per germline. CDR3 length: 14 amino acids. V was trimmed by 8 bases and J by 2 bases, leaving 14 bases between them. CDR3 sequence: CAIGGGIHTDTQYF. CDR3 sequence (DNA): TGTGCCATCGGGGGGGGCATACACACAGATACGCAGTATTTT.

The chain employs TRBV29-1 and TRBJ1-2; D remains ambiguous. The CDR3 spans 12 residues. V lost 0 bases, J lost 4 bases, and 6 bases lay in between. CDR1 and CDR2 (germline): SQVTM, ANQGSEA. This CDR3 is CSVEDTSYGYTF. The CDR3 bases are TGCAGCGTTGAAGATACTAGCTATGGCTACACCTTC.

The CDR3 spells CASSLKRGPGNEKLFF. The DNA of the CDR3 is TGTGCCAGCAGTTTAAAGCGGGGGCCTGGTAATGAAAAACTGTTTTTT. The gene calls are TRBV27 and TRBJ1-4, with a weak D call TRBD1 (6 bases). With 2 bases removed from V and 4 bases from J, the gap between germline ends came to 14 bases. CDR1 is MNHEY, CDR2 SMNVEV, per germline (reference sequence). The CDR3 covers 16 residues.

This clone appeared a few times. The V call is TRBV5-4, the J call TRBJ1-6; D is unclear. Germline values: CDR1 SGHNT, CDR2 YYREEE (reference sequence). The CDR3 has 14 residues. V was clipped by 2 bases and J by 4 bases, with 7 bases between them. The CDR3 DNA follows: TGTGCCAGCAGCTTCGGAGGGTATAATTCACCCCTCCACTTT. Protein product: CASSFGGYNSPLHF.

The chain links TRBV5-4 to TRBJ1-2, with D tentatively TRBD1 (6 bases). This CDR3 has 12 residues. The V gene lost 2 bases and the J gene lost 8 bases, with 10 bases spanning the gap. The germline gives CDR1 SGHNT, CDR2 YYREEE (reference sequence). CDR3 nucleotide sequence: TGTGCCAGCAGCTTCGCAGGGGCAGGCTACACCTTC. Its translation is CASSFAGAGYTF.

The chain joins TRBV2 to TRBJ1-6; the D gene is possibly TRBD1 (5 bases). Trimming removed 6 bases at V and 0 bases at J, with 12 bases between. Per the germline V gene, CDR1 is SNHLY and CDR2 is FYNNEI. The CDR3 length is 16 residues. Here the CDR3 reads CASSFSGGSYNSPLHF. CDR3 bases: TGTGCCAGCAGCTTCTCCGGGGGCTCCTATAATTCACCCCTCCACTTT.

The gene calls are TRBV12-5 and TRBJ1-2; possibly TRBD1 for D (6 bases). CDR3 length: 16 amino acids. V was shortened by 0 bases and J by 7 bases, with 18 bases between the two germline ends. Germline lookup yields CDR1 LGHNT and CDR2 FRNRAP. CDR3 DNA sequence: TGTGCTAGTGGTTTGGTACCTGGCAGGGGTTCCATTGGCTACACCTTC. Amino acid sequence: CASGLVPGRGSIGYTF. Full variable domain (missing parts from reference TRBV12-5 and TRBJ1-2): DARVTQTPRHKVTEMGQEVTMRCQPILGHNTVFWYRQTMMQGLELLAYFRNRAPLDDSGMPKDRFSAEMPDATLATLKIQPSEPRDSAVYFCASGLVPGRGSIGYTFGSGTRLTVV.

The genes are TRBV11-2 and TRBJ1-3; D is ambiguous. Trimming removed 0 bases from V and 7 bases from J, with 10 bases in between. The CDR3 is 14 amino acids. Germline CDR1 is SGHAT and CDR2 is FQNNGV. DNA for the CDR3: TGTGCCAGCAGCTTAGAGCGTTTCGGGAACACCATATATTTT. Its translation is CASSLERFGNTIYF. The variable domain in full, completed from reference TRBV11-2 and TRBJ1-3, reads EAGVAQSPRYKIIEKRQSVAFWCNPISGHATLYWYQQILGQGPKLLIQFQNNGVVDDSQLPKDRFSAERLKGVDSTLKIQPAKLEDSAVYLCASSLERFGNTIYFGEGSWLTVV.